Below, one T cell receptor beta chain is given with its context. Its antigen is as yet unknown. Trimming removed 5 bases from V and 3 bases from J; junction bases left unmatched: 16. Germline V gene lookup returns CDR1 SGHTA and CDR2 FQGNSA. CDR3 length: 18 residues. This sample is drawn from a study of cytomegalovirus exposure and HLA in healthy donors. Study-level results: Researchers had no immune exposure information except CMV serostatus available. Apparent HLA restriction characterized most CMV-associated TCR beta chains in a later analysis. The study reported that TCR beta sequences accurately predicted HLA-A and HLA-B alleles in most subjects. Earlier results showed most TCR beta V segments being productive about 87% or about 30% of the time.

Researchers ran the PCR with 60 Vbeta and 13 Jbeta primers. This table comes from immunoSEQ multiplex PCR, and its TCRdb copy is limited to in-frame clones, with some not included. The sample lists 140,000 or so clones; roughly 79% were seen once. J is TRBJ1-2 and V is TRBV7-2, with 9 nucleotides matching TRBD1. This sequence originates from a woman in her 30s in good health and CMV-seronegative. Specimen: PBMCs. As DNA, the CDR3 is TGTGCCAGCAGCAAAACCGGGACAGGGACCTCTCGGTACTATGGCTACACCTTC. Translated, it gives CASSKTGTGTSRYYGYTF.